In its sample, the clone carrying this T cell receptor (beta chain) was seen a few times. The data belong to a study of blood T cell repertoires in COVID-19. The data were produced by immunoSEQ multiplex PCR, yet TCRdb's version contains in-frame clones alone and is incomplete. The sample holds about 200,000 clones, roughly four fifths seen once. Germline loops: CDR1 SGHTA, CDR2 FQGNSA. The CDR3 spans 15 residues. Trimming stripped 5 bases from V and 6 bases from J, with 17 bases between. What was sequenced was peripheral blood. This chain connects TRBV7-2 to TRBJ1-5, with D perhaps matching TRBD1 (6 bases). The receptor comes from a woman in her thirties or forties with active or convalescent COVID-19. For the CDR3, the DNA is TGTGCCAGCAGCATAAACCCCCAGGGGACTCAGCCCCAGCATTTT. This sequence encodes CASSINPQGTQPQHF.